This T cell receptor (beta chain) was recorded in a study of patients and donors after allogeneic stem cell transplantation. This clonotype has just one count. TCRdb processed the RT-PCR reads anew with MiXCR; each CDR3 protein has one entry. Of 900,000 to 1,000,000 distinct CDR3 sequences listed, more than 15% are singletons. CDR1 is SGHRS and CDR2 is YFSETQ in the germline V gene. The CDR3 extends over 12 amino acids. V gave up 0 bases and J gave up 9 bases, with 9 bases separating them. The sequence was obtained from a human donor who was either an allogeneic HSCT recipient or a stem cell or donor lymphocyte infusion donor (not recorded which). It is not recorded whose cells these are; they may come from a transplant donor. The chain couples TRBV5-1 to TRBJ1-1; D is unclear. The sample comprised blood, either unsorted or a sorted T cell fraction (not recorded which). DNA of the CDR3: TGCGCCAGCAGCTTGGATCGGGATAAAGCTTTCTTT. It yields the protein CASSLDRDKAFF.